Shown below are 13 T cell receptor beta chains from a single sample sequenced in a study of T-cell reconstitution after alpha-beta-depleted transplantation in children. A library of TCRbeta sequences, prepared with unique molecular identifiers, was generated. TCRdb passed the PCR reads through MiXCR, listing each CDR3 protein once. The data contain around 370,000 distinct CDR3 sequences, 10% of them seen just once; the ten biggest clones take up 2% to 3%. The specimen comprised PBMCs from the stem cell graft donor, sampled from the stem cell graft. The receptors originated from a human donor who donated a stem cell graft to a child with acute lymphoblastic leukemia.

The sample holds a few counts of this clonotype. This chain links TRBV7-3 with TRBJ2-1; D call uncertain. Trimming pared 1 base from V and 8 bases from J, leaving 9 bases between. CDR1 is SGHTA, CDR2 FQGTGA, per germline. The CDR3 extends over 13 amino acids. CDR3 in amino acids: CASSLKPGDEQFF. For the CDR3, the DNA is TGTGCCAGCAGCTTAAAACCTGGGGATGAGCAGTTCTTC.

In this sample, this clonotype turned up a few times. The chain combines TRBV14 with TRBJ1-1, with 8 bases fitting TRBD1. With 4 bases clipped from V and 7 bases from J, the junction kept 11 bases outside the gene matches. CDR1 is SGHDN and CDR2 is FVKESK in the germline V gene. The CDR3 is made up of 15 amino acids. As DNA, the CDR3 is TGTGCCAGCAGCCTCCTGGACAGGGTCCTTGGTGAAGCTTTCTTT. Amino acids: CASSLLDRVLGEAFF.

The rearrangement joins TRBV12-3 or TRBV12-4 to TRBJ2-1; D is tentatively TRBD1 or TRBD2 (5 bases each). This CDR3 region has 12 residues. The germline V and J ends were trimmed by 5 bases and 10 bases, with 12 bases remaining between them. The CDR3 coding sequence is TGTGCCAGCAGTGAGTACTGGGGGGAGCAGTTCTTC. Translation: CASSEYWGEQFF.

This clonotype has just a few counts. This sequence joins TRBV20-1 and TRBJ1-2, with 8 positions matching TRBD1. V dropped 8 bases and J dropped 2; count of bases not matched to a gene: 7. CDR1 and CDR2 from the germline V gene are DFQATT and SNEGSKA (reference sequence). The CDR3 is made up of 13 amino acids. CDR3 coding DNA: TGCAGTCTCTTGACAGGGGCCAACTATGGCTACACCTTC. This sequence encodes CSLLTGANYGYTF.

The DNA of the CDR3 is TGTGCCTGGAGTGTACGAGGGTTGGGGGCTAATGAAAAACTGTTTTTT. The encoded protein is CAWSVRGLGANEKLFF. V gene TRBV30 combines with J gene TRBJ1-4; tentative D call: TRBD1 (5 bases). The CDR3 spans 16 residues. From germline, CDR1 is GTSNPN and CDR2 SVGIG (reference sequence). The V end was cut by 0 bases, the J end by 3 bases, with 14 bases between.

This clonotype was observed a few times. The V and J genes are TRBV29-1 and TRBJ2-1; a possible D gene is TRBD2 (6 bases). Looked up from germline, CDR1 is SQVTM and CDR2 is ANQGSEA. The CDR3 runs 18 residues. Trimming stripped 4 bases from V and 4 bases from J, with 26 bases between. This CDR3 reads CSVGGSSFGRGLYNEQFF. DNA of the CDR3: TGCAGCGTTGGGGGCTCGTCTTTCGGGAGAGGGTTATACAATGAGCAGTTCTTC.

The sample holds a few counts of this clonotype. The chain couples TRBV15 to TRBJ2-5, with 7 nucleotides matching TRBD2. CDR3 length equals 13 residues. The germline CDR1 and CDR2 sequences are LNHNV and YYDKDF (reference sequence). V gave up 7 bases and J gave up 5 bases; unmatched junction bases: 7. The CDR3 DNA follows: TGTGCCACCAATCCGGACGGGGGGGAGACCCAGTACTTC. Translating it yields CATNPDGGETQYF.

The rearrangement links TRBV5-1 to TRBJ2-7; 8 nucleotides line up with TRBD1. The CDR3 runs to 15 residues. V trimming: 2 bases; J trimming: 4 bases; junction bases outside the gene matches: 8. The V gene's germline CDR1 is SGHRS and CDR2 YFSETQ. For the CDR3, the DNA is TGCGCCAGCAGCTTCCTGCAGGGGGCGGGGTACGAGCAGTACTTC. It is translated as CASSFLQGAGYEQYF.

The genes are TRBV5-1 and TRBJ2-1, with 8 bases aligning to TRBD1. There are 14 residues in the CDR3. V lost 4 bases to trimming and J lost 4 bases; unmatched junction nucleotides: 4. Germline V CDR1 and CDR2: SGHRS, YFSETQ. The chain's CDR3 is CASSRTGLYNEQFF. Here the CDR3 DNA reads TGCGCCAGCAGCCGGACAGGGCTTTACAATGAGCAGTTCTTC.

The chain joins TRBV4-3 to TRBJ2-2; D is possibly TRBD2 (5 bases). Germline lookup yields CDR1 LGHNA and CDR2 YSLEER. Trimming took 0 bases from V and 5 from J, leaving 10 bases between them. This CDR3 spans 15 amino acids. The CDR3 here is CASSQERTLTGELFF. The CDR3 region has the DNA TGCGCCAGCAGCCAAGAAAGGACTTTAACCGGGGAGCTGTTTTTT.

This clonotype turned up a few times. One end of the junction is discordant with germline, which a read error may explain. The chain is built from TRBV7-7 and TRBJ2-3, with D perhaps TRBD2 (7 bases). Germline CDR1 reads SSHAT; CDR2 reads FNYEAQ (reference sequence). This CDR3 contains 14 residues. The CDR3: CASSSRGGADTQYF. The CDR3 region has the DNA TGTGCTAGCAGCTCAAGGGGGGGCGCAGATACGCAGTATTTT.

There are a few counts of this clonotype. V usage is TRBV27 and J usage is TRBJ1-1; D is unclear. Trimming removed 2 bases from V and 1 base from J, with 11 bases in between. Germline CDR1 and CDR2: MNHEY and SMNVEV (reference sequence). CDR3 length: 15 amino acids. CDR3 coding DNA: TGTGCCAGCAGTTTAGTTCTATCGGGGAACACTGAAGCTTTCTTT. This translates into CASSLVLSGNTEAFF.

V is TRBV20-1 and J is TRBJ1-2; no firm D call. The CDR3 extends over 13 amino acids. Trimming took off 0 bases at V and 2 bases at J, with 7 bases between the two ends. Germline-derived CDR1 and CDR2 are DFQATT and SNEGSKA (reference sequence). The CDR3 nucleotides are TGCAGTGCTAGAGATCCACCGAACTATGGCTACACCTTC. Encoded protein: CSARDPPNYGYTF.